A single sample gave rise to the 16 T cell receptor beta chains below, sequenced in a study of vaccination effects on CD4 cells after COVID-19. Sequenced by immunoSEQ multiplex PCR; TCRdb stores in-frame clones only, minus some. Of roughly 40,000 clones listed, roughly 65% were seen once; the top ten hold 4.2%. Isolation of CD4+ T cells took place after nine to ten days of culture. The antigens for these receptors are not known. Sequencing was performed on CD4+ T cells from PBMCs cultured without peptide, taken before COVID-19 vaccination. These receptors were obtained from a human donor who received a COVID-19 vaccine.

The rearrangement uses TRBV5-1 and TRBJ1-2; the D is unclear. V lost 0 bases to trimming and J lost 4 bases, with 13 bases between them. The CDR3 extends over 15 amino acids. In germline, CDR1 is SGHRS, CDR2 YFSETQ. The CDR3 bases are TGCGCCAGCAGCTTGGATGGCAGACGATCCTATGGCTACACCTTC. Translating it yields CASSLDGRRSYGYTF.

The J gene is TRBJ1-1, the V gene TRBV12-2. TRBV12-2 is deemed a pseudogene. CDR3 length: 19 amino acids. CDR3 nucleotide sequence: TGTGCAAGTCGCTTAGCGCTCCAATGTCTAGGAGATTCGAACACTGAAGCTTTCTTT. It yields the protein CASRLALQCLGDSNTEAFF.

The chain couples TRBV6-1 to TRBJ1-5, with TRBD1 as a possible D gene (5 bases). This CDR3 spans 16 amino acids. Trimming cost V 2 bases and J 2 bases, with 13 bases left between them. Germline V CDR1 and CDR2: MNHNS, SASEGT. The CDR3: CASSEYARAGNQPQHF. The CDR3 DNA sequence: TGTGCCAGCAGTGAATACGCCAGGGCAGGCAATCAGCCCCAGCATTTT.

The rearrangement joins TRBV18 to TRBJ1-1; 9 nucleotides align to TRBD1. With 3 bases clipped from V and 3 bases from J, the junction kept 8 bases outside the gene matches. Germline V gene sequence: CDR1 KGHSH, CDR2 LQKENI. The CDR3 is made up of 16 amino acids. The CDR3 coding sequence is TGTGCCAGCTCACCCGTACAGGGGGCGCAGTACACTGAAGCTTTCTTT. It translates to CASSPVQGAQYTEAFF.

The rearrangement uses TRBV6-5 and TRBJ1-2, with 10 bases that match TRBD1. The germline CDR1 and CDR2 sequences are MNHEY and SVGAGI. The junction had 8 bases not matched to a gene; V was cut back by 6 bases and J by 7 bases. The CDR3 spans 14 residues. CDR3 sequence: CASRGGGQGGGYTF. The CDR3, as DNA: TGTGCCAGCAGGGGTGGCGGACAGGGGGGTGGCTACACCTTC.

The chain couples TRBV19 to TRBJ1-1; 9 bases match TRBD1. CDR1 LNHDA and CDR2 SQIVND come from the germline V gene (reference sequence). J lost 2 bases, V lost 9 bases, and 16 bases had no gene match. The length of the CDR3 is 17 residues. In nucleotides, the CDR3 is TGTGCCAGCCGATATGGGGGACAGGGTGCTTTTAACACTGAAGCTTTCTTT. Translation gives CASRYGGQGAFNTEAFF.

This clone was observed once. The J gene is TRBJ2-5, the V gene TRBV30; D unclear. The CDR3 totals 14 residues. Between the trimmed V and J ends, which lost 7 bases and 4 bases, there was a span of 19 bases. Germline V CDR1 and CDR2: GTSNPN, SVGIG (reference sequence). This CDR3 is CALRRSSGGETQYF. DNA for the CDR3: TGTGCCTTACGCAGGTCCTCGGGCGGAGAGACCCAGTACTTC.

The CDR3 protein is CASRTSYNEQFF. Written as DNA, the CDR3 is TGTGCCAGCAGGACTTCCTACAATGAGCAGTTCTTC. J is TRBJ2-1 and V is TRBV6-5; D is uncertain. The CDR3 extends over 12 amino acids. Between the trimmed V and J ends, which lost 6 bases and 1 base, there was a span of 4 bases. Germline V gene sequence: CDR1 MNHEY, CDR2 SVGAGI.

This clone was detected only a few times. The V gene is TRBV7-2, the J gene TRBJ1-5, with a tentative D call TRBD1 (5 bases). Germline V gives CDR1 SGHTA, CDR2 FQGNSA. V lost 2 bases and J 5 bases, leaving 10 bases between the germline ends. This CDR3 is 14 amino acids long. Here the CDR3 DNA reads TGTGCCAGCAGCTTATGGACGGGGGATCAGCCCCAGCATTTT. Protein sequence: CASSLWTGDQPQHF. Looking up the rest from reference TRBV7-2 and TRBJ1-5 gives the full variable domain: GAGVSQSPSNKVTEKGKDVELRCDPISGHTALYWYRQSLGQGLEFLIYFQGNSAPDKSGLPSDRFSAERTGGSVSTLTIQRTQQEDSAVYLCASSLWTGDQPQHFGDGTRLSIL.

This rearrangement joins TRBV27 to TRBJ1-5, with D perhaps TRBD1 (6 bases). The CDR3 has 14 residues. Trimming left V 8 bases short and J 5 bases short, with 16 bases between. Per germline, CDR1 MNHEY and CDR2 SMNVEV (reference sequence). This CDR3 is CASRRGQGYQPQHF. DNA of the CDR3: TGTGCCAGCCGCAGGGGTCAGGGCTATCAGCCCCAGCATTTT.

V usage is TRBV10-1 and J usage is TRBJ1-1, with a weak D call TRBD1 (6 bases). Trimming left V 7 bases short and J 2 bases short, with 14 bases between. The CDR3 extends over 14 amino acids. Germline V lookup: CDR1 WNHNN, CDR2 SYGVQD (reference sequence). For the CDR3, the DNA is TGCGCCAGCAAGGGAGAACAGGGAAACACTGAAGCTTTCTTT. Translating gives CASKGEQGNTEAFF.

This clone was seen a few times. The rearrangement joins TRBV5-6 to TRBJ2-7; D is ambiguous. Per the germline V gene, CDR1 is SGHDT and CDR2 is YYEEEE. This CDR3 is built from 12 residues. Trimming took off 0 bases at V and 3 bases at J, with 4 bases between the two ends. The CDR3 is CASSLGGYEQYF. CDR3 bases: TGTGCCAGCAGCTTGGGAGGCTACGAGCAGTACTTC.

The chain recombines TRBV11-3 with TRBJ1-1; TRBD1 matches 10 bases. V was pared by 5 bases and J by 1 base, with 10 bases of the junction left unmatched. CDR1 SGHNT and CDR2 YENEEA come from the germline V gene. CDR3 length: 17 amino acids. The CDR3 protein is CASSPGQGRGGNTEAFF. The CDR3 DNA is TGTGCCAGCAGCCCGGGACAGGGGAGAGGGGGGAACACTGAAGCTTTCTTT.

This clone qualifies as large. The chain uses TRBV2 and TRBJ1-3; maybe TRBD1 (6 bases). In germline, CDR1 is SNHLY, CDR2 FYNNEI. The V end lost 7 bases, the J end lost 2 bases, and 12 bases lay between the germline ends. This CDR3 has 14 amino acids. CDR3 nucleotides: TGTGCCAGCACCAGTGGGGGGCCTGGAAACACCATATATTTT. It translates to CASTSGGPGNTIYF.

V and J are TRBV3-1 (or the pseudogene TRBV3-2) and TRBJ1-1, with TRBD1 identical over 9 bases. This CDR3 has 14 amino acids. Germline CDR1 and CDR2: LGHDT and YNNKEL (reference sequence). Trimming at V came to 7 bases and at J to 5 bases, leaving 8 bases not matched to a gene. The CDR3 nucleotides read TGTGCCAGCAAACCGAACAGGGGGCCTACTGAAGCTTTCTTT. As protein: CASKPNRGPTEAFF.

This clone was seen only once. The chain uses TRBV2 and TRBJ1-2; no clear D. The CDR3 is made up of 14 amino acids. Trimming cost V 2 bases and J 4 bases, with 11 bases left between them. Germline V CDR1 and CDR2: SNHLY, FYNNEI. DNA for the CDR3: TGTGCCAGCAGTGAATGGGGTAGTACCTATGGCTACACCTTC. This codes for CASSEWGSTYGYTF. The variable domain in full, completed from reference TRBV2 and TRBJ1-2, reads EPEVTQTPSHQVTQMGQEVILRCVPISNHLYFYWYRQILGQKVEFLVSFYNNEISEKSEIFDDQFSVERPDGSNFTLKIRSTKLEDSAMYFCASSEWGSTYGYTFGSGTRLTVV.